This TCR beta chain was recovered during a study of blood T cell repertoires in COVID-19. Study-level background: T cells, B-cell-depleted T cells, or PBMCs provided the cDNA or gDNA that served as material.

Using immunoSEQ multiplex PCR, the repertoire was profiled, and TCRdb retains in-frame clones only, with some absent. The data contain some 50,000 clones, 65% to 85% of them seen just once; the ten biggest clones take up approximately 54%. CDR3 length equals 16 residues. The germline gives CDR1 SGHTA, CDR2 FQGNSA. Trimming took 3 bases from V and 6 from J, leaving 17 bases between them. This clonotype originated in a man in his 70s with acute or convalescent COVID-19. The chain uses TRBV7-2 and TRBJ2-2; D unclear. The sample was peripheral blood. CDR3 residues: CASSFMPARLSGELFF. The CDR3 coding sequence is TGTGCCAGCAGCTTTATGCCAGCCCGACTCTCCGGGGAGCTGTTTTTT.